The clone carrying this T cell receptor beta chain occurred many times. The antigen remains unidentified. The CDR3 contains 18 residues. Trimming cost V 4 bases and J 7 bases; bases outside gene matches: 17. The germline V gene has CDR1 SGHRS and CDR2 YFSETQ. The data derive from a study of Graves' ophthalmopathy and Graves' hyperthyroidism. Across the study: Pretreatment peripheral blood was obtained at initial diagnosis. Study-level findings and limits: Sensitivity reached 87.88% and specificity around 81% for a 13-signature model separating ophthalmopathy from stable hyperthyroidism.

In this cohort, patients with other autoimmune diseases, uncontrolled infections, pregnancy or lactation were excluded. Amplified TCR beta CDR3 regions were obtained using RNA transcripts as template. RT-PCR with HTBI primers came first, then second-round multiplex PCR. TCRdb reanalysed the multiplex PCR reads using MiXCR and keeps one entry per CDR3 protein. The sample records some 360,000 distinct CDR3 sequences, about a sixth being singletons. This sequence was found in an adult woman with stable Graves' hyperthyroidism. The chain couples TRBV5-1 to TRBJ2-7, with 13 positions matching TRBD2. What was sequenced was peripheral blood. The chain's CDR3 is CASSRSLGTSGAGGEQYF. The CDR3 DNA reads TGCGCCAGCAGCCGCTCTTTGGGGACTAGCGGGGCCGGGGGGGAGCAGTACTTC.